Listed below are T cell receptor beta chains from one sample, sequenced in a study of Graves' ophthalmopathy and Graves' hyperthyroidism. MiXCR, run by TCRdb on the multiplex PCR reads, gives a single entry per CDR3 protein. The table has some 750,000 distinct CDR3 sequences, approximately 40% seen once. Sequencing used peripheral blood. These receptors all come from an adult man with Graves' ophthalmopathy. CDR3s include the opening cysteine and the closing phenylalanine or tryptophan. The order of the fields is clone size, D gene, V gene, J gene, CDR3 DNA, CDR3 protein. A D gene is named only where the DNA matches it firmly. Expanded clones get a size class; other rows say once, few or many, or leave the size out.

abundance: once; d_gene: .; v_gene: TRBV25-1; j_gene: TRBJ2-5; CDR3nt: TGTGCCAGCAGTGATTCGACTAGCCGGGACAGAAAAGAGACCCAGTACTTC; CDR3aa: CASSDSTSRDRKETQYF
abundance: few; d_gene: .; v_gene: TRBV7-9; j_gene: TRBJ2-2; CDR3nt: TGTGCCAGCAGCCCCCACTTACGGGAGAACACCGGGGAGCTGTTTTTT; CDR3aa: CASSPHLRENTGELFF
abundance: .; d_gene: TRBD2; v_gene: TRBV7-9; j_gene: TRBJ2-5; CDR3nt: TGTGCCAGCAGCTCTATAGCGGGGGGGTCTCGAGAGACCCAGTACTTC; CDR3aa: CASSSIAGGSRETQYF
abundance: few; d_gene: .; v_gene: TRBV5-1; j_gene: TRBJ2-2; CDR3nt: TGCGCCAGCAGCTTGGAACCGGCACGGAACACCGGGGAGCTGTTTTTT; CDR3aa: CASSLEPARNTGELFF
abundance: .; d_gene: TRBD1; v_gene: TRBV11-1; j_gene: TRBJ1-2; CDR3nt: TGTGCCAGCAGCTCGAGACAGGGTGAAGGCTACACCTTC; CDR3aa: CASSSRQGEGYTF
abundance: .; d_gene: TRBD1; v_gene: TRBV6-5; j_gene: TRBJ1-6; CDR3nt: TGTGCCAGCAGTAGCCGGGACAGGGACTCACCCCTCCACTTT; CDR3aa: CASSSRDRDSPLHF
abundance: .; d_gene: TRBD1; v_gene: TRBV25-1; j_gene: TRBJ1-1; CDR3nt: TGTGCCGGCAGCGGACAGGGTGTTGGGACTGAAGCTTTCTTT; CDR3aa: CAGSGQGVGTEAFF
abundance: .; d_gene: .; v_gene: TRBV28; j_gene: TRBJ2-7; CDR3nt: TGTGCCACCCTAATACTACCCGACTACGAGCAGTACTTC; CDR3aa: CATLILPDYEQYF
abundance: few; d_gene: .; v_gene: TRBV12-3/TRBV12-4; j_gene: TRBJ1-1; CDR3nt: TGTGCCAGCACCCCACAGTTGAACACTGAAGCTTTCTTT; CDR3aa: CASTPQLNTEAFF
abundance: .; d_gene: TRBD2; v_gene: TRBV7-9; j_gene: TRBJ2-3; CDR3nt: TGTGCCAGCAGCTTCCCGGGACTAGCGGCAACCACAGATACGCAGTATTTT; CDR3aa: CASSFPGLAATTDTQYF
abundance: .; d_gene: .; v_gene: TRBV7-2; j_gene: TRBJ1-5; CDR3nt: TGTGCCAGCAGCTTAGAGGGCCACCCCAATCAGCCCCAGCATTTT; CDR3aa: CASSLEGHPNQPQHF
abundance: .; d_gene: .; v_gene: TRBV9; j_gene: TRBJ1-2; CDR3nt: TGTGCCAGCAGACTAGCGGGTGCTGGGGGCTACACCTTC; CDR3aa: CASRLAGAGGYTF
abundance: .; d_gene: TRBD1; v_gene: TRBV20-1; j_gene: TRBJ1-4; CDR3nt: TGCAATGCTAGTAGACAGGGGGCGCGGGAAAAACTGTTTTTT; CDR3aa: CNASRQGAREKLFF
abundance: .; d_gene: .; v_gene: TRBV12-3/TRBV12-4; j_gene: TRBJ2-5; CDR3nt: TGTGCCAGCAGCCTGACAGTATCTCAAGAGACCCAGTACTTC; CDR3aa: CASSLTVSQETQYF
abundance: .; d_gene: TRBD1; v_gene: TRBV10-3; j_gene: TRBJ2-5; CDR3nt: TGTGCCAGCAGTCCCTTTTGGGGACAGGGATCGGAGCCCCAGTACTTC; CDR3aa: CASSPFWGQGSEPQYF
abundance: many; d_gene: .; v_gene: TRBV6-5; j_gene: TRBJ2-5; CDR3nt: TGTGCCAGCAGCGAACAGGGGACCCAGTACTTC; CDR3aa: CASSEQGTQYF
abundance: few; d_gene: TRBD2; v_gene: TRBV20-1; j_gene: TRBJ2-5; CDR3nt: TGCAGTGCCCGGACTAGCGGGAGAACGGGAGAGACCCAGTACTTC; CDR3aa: CSARTSGRTGETQYF
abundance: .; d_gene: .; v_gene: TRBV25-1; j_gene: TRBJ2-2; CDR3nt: TGTGCCAGCAGTTTATTCGGAGGAAACACCGGGGAGCTGTTTTTT; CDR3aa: CASSLFGGNTGELFF